This T cell receptor (beta chain) was documented in a study of T-cell memory formation after mild COVID-19. Barcoded TCR alpha and TCR beta cDNA libraries with UMIs came from 5'RACE using constant-segment primers. TCRdb called the 5' RACE reads again in MiXCR, with one record for every CDR3 protein. The sample holds 120,000 to 150,000 distinct CDR3 sequences, less than 20% seen once. As concerns this clonotype: Antigen: not known.

Study results and limitations: A balance of CD4 and CD8 characterized clones contracting day 15 to 85, whereas later expanders leaned CD4+. Contracting CD4+ clones lay largely in CM and EM, with CD8+ ones residing in EMRA.

Germline V gene data show CDR1 as SGHRS and CDR2 as YFSETQ. The V segment lost 0 bases and the J segment 5 bases; nucleotides outside the gene matches: 3. The CDR3 spans 15 residues. Input material: PBMCs or a T cell subset sorted from them (not recorded which). The chain links TRBV5-1 to TRBJ2-3; 10 bases are a match to TRBD2. This receptor was identified in an adult woman who had mild COVID-19 (a few samples of this study predate the infection). Cell type and time point are not known. CDR3 sequence: CASSLASGGIDTQYF. For the CDR3, the DNA is TGCGCCAGCAGCTTGGCTAGCGGGGGCATAGATACGCAGTATTTT.